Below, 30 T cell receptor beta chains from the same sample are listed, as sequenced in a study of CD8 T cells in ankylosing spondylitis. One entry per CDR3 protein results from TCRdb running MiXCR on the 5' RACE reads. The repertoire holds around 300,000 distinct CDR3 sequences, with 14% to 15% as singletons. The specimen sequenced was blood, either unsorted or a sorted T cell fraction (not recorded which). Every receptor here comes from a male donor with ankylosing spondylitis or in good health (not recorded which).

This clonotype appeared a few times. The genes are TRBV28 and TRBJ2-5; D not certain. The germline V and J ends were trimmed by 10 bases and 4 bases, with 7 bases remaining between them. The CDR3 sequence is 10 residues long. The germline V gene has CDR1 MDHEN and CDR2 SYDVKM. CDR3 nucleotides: TGTGCCACGAAGACAGAGACCCAGTACTTC. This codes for CATKTETQYF.

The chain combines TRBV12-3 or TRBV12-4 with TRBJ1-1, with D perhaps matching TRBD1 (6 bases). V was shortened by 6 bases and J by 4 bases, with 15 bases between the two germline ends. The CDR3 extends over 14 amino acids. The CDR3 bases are TGTGCCAGCAGCCGTGAACAGGGCCCCACTGAAGCTTTCTTT. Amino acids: CASSREQGPTEAFF.

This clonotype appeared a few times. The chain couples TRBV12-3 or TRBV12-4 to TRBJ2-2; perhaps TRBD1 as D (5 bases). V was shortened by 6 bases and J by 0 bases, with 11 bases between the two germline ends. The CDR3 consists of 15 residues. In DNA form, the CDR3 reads TGTGCCAGCAGCATCGACAGCACGAACACCGGGGAGCTGTTTTTT. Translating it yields CASSIDSTNTGELFF.

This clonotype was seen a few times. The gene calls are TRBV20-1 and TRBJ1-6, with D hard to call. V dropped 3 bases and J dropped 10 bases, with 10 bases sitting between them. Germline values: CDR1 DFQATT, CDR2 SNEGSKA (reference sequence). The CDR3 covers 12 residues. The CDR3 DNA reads TGCAGTGCTAGGACTGGGCCCTCACCCCTCCACTTT. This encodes CSARTGPSPLHF.

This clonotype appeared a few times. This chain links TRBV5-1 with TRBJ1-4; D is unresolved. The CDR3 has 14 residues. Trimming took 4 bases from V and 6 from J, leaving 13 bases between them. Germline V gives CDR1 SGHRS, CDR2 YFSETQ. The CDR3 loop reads CASSPFSRDEKLFF. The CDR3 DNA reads TGCGCCAGCAGCCCGTTCAGTAGAGATGAAAAACTGTTTTTT. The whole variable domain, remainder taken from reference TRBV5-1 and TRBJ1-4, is KAGVTQTPRYLIKTRGQQVTLSCSPISGHRSVSWYQQTPGQGLQFLFEYFSETQRNKGNFPGRFSGRQFSNSRSEMNVSTLELGDSALYLCASSPFSRDEKLFFGSGTQLSVL.

CDR3 protein: CSAMTNTDTQYF. The CDR3 DNA follows: TGCAGTGCTATGACCAACACAGATACGCAGTATTTT. The rearrangement links TRBV20-1 to TRBJ2-3; D is unclear. This CDR3 region has 12 residues. Trimming stripped 4 bases from V and 2 bases from J, with 7 bases between. The V gene's germline CDR1 is DFQATT and CDR2 SNEGSKA (reference sequence).

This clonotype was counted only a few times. CDR3 sequence: CASSALLGIQYF. For the CDR3, the DNA is TGTGCCAGCAGCGCACTCTTAGGTATACAGTACTTC. This chain links TRBV9 with TRBJ2-7; D unresolved. V was shortened by 3 bases and J by 10 bases, with 14 bases between the two germline ends. The CDR3 covers 12 residues. Per germline, CDR1 SGDLS and CDR2 YYNGEE.

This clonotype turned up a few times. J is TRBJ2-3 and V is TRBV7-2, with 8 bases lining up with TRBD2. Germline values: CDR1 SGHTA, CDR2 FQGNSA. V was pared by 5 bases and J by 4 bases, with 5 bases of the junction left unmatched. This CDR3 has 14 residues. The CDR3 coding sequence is TGTGCCAGCAGCCCGGGGGGGCTTTCAGATACGCAGTATTTT. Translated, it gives CASSPGGLSDTQYF.

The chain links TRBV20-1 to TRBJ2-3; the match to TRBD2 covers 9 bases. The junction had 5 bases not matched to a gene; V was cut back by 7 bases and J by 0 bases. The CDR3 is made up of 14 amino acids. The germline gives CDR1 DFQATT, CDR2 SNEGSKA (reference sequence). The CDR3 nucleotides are TGCAGTGATCTACTAGCGGGTAGCACAGATACGCAGTATTTT. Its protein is CSDLLAGSTDTQYF.

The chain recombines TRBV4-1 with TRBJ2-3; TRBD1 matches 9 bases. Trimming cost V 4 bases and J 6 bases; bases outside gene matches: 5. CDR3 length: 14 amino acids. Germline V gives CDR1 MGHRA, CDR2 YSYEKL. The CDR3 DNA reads TGCGCCAGCAGCCGACAGGGGGAGAGGGATACGCAGTATTTT. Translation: CASSRQGERDTQYF.

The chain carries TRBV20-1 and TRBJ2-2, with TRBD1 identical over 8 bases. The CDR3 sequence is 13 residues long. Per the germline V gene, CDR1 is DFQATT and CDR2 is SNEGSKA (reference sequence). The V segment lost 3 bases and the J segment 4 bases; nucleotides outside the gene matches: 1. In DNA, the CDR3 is TGCAGTGCTAGGGACAGGGTCACCGGGGAGCTGTTTTTT. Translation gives CSARDRVTGELFF.

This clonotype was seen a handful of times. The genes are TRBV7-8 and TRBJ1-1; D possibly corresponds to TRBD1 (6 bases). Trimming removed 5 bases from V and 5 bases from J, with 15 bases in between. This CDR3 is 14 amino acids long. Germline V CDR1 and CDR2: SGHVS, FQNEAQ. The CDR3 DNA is TGTGCCAGCAGCGTCGGGACACCCGAAACTGAAGCTTTCTTT. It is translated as CASSVGTPETEAFF.

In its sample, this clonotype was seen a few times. In DNA, the CDR3 is TGCGCCAGCAGCCCCGGGACTAGCGGGAGGGCCTGGGGGGTGAATGAGCAGTTCTTC. Translating gives CASSPGTSGRAWGVNEQFF. The gene calls are TRBV5-1 and TRBJ2-1; 16 bases match TRBD2. The CDR3 extends over 19 amino acids. Unmatched junction bases numbered 14, after V lost 4 bases and J lost 7 bases. Germline V CDR1 and CDR2: SGHRS, YFSETQ.

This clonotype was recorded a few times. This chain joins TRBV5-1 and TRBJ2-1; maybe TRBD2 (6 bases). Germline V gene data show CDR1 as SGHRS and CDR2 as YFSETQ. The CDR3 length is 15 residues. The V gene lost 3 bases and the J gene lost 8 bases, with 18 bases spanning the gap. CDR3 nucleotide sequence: TGCGCCAGCAGCTCTAGCGCCGGGCTACAATATGAGCAGTTCTTC. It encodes CASSSSAGLQYEQFF.

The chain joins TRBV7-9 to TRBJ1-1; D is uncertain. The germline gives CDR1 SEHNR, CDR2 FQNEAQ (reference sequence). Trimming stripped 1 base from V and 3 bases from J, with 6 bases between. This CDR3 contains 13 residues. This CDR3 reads CASSLGLYTEAFF. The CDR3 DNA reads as TGTGCCAGCAGCTTAGGGCTCTACACTGAAGCTTTCTTT.

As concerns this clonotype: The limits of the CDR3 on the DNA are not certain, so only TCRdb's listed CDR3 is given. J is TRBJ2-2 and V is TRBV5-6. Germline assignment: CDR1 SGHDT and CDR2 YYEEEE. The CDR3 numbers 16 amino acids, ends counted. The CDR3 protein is CASSLDGKEHRGAVFF.

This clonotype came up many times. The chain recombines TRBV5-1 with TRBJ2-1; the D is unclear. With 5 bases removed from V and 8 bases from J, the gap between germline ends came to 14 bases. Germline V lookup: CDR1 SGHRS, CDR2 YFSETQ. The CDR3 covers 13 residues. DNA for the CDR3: TGCGCCAGCAGAAACTACCCTGGGGATGAGCAGTTCTTC. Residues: CASRNYPGDEQFF.

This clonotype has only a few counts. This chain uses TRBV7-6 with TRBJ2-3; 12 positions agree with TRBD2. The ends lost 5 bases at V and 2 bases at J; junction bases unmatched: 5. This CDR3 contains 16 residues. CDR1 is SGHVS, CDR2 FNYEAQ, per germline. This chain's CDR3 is CASSAGLAGYTDTQYF. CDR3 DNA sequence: TGTGCCAGCAGCGCCGGACTAGCGGGGTACACAGATACGCAGTATTTT.

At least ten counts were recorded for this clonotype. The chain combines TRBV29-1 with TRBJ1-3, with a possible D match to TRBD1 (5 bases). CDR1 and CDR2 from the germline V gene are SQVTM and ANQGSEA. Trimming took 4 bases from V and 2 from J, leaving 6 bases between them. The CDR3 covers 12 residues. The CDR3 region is CSVVRAGNTIYF. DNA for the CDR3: TGCAGCGTTGTCAGGGCTGGAAACACCATATATTTT.

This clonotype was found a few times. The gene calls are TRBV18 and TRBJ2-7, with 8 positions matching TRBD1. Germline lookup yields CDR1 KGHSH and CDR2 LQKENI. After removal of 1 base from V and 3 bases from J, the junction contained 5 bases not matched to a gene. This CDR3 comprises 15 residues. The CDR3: CASSPQGQANYEQYF. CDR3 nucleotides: TGTGCCAGCTCACCACAGGGACAGGCAAACTACGAGCAGTACTTC.

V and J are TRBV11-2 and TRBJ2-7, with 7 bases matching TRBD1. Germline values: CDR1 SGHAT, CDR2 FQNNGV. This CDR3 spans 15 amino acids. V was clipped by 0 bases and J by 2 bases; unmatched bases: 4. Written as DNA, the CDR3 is TGTGCCAGCAGCTTAGACTCGGGACAGACCTACGAGCAGTACTTC. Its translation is CASSLDSGQTYEQYF.

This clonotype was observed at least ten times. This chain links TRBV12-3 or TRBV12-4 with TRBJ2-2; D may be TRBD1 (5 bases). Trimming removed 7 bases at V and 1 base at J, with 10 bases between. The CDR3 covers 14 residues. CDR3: CASNFQGNTGELFF. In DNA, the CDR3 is TGTGCCAGCAATTTTCAGGGGAACACCGGGGAGCTGTTTTTT.

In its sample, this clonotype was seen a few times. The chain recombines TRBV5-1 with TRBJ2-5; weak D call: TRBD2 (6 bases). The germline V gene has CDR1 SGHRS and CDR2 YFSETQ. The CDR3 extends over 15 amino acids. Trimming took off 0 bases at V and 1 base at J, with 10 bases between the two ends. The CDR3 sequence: CASSLGPGVQETQYF. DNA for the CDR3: TGCGCCAGCAGCTTGGGTCCGGGGGTCCAAGAGACCCAGTACTTC.

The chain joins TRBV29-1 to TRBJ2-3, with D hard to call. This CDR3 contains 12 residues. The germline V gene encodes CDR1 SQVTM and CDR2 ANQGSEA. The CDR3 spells CGAAKFTDTQYF. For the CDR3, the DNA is TGCGGCGCAGCAAAGTTCACAGATACGCAGTATTTT.

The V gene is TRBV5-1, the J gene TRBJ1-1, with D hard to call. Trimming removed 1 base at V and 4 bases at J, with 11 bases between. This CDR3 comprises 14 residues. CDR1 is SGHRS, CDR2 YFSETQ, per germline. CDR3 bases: TGCGCCAGCAGCTTGACAGTTGGAGCCACTGAAGCTTTCTTT. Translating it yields CASSLTVGATEAFF.

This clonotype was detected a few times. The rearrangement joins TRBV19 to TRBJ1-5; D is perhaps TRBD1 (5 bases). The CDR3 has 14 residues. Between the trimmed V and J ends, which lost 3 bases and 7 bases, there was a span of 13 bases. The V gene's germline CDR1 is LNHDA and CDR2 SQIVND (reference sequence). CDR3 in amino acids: CASSILRDGQPQHF. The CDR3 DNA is TGTGCCAGTAGTATCCTCCGGGACGGGCAGCCCCAGCATTTT.

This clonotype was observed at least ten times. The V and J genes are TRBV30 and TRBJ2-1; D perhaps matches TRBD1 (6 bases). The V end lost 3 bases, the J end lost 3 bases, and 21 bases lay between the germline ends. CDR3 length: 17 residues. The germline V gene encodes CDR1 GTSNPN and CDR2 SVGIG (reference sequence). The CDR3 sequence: CAWSPGAGHIRYNEQFF. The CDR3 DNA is TGTGCCTGGAGCCCAGGGGCCGGGCACATACGCTACAATGAGCAGTTCTTC.

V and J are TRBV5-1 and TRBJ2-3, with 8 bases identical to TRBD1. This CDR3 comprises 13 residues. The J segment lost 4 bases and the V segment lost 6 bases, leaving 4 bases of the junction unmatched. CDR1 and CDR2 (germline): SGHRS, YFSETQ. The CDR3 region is CASTLQGADTQYF. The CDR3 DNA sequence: TGCGCCAGCACCTTACAGGGGGCAGATACGCAGTATTTT.

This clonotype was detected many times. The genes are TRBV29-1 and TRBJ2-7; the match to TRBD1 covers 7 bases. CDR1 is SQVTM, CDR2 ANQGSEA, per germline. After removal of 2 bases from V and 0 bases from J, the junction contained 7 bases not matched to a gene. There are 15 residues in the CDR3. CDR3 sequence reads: CSVERQGDLSYEQYF. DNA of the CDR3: TGCAGCGTTGAAAGGCAGGGGGACCTCTCCTACGAGCAGTACTTC.

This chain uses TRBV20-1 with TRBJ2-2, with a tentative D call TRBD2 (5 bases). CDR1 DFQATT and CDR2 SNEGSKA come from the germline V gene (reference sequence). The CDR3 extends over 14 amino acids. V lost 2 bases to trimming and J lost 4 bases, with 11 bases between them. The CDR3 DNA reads TGCAGTGCTAGAAACGGGATGGGCACCGGGGAGCTGTTTTTT. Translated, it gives CSARNGMGTGELFF.